Described below is a single T cell receptor beta chain sequence and its context. V gave up 10 bases and J gave up 4 bases, with 26 bases separating them. In germline, CDR1 is MDHEN, CDR2 SYDVKM. The CDR3 is 17 residues long. Assay: immunoSEQ multiplex PCR; the TCRdb copy retains only in-frame clones and omits some. The sample has around 39,000 clones; around 80% are singletons. These data belong to a study of OX40 agonist ivuxolimab in advanced cancers. On the study more broadly: Eligibility rules accepted prior anti-PD-1, anti-PD-L1 or anti-CTLA-4 therapy, and roughly 42% had some.

Sequencing used CD4+ or CD8+ T cells sorted from blood, obtained in a trial of the OX40 agonist ivuxolimab. V usage is TRBV28 and J usage is TRBJ1-5; D might be TRBD1 (6 bases). The clonotype was recovered from an adult with an advanced solid tumor such as melanoma, head and neck, liver or kidney cancer. CDR3 DNA: TGTGCCACCTGGAGGTCGGAAGGGGGGCTGAGGAATCAGCCCCAGCATTTT. Its protein product is CATWRSEGGLRNQPQHF. The variable domain in full, with the rest retrieved from reference TRBV28 and TRBJ1-5, is DVKVTQSSRYLVKRTGEKVFLECVQDMDHENMFWYRQDPGLGLRLIYFSYDVKMKEKGDIPEGYSVSREKKERFSLILESASTNQTSMYLCATWRSEGGLRNQPQHFGDGTRLSIL.